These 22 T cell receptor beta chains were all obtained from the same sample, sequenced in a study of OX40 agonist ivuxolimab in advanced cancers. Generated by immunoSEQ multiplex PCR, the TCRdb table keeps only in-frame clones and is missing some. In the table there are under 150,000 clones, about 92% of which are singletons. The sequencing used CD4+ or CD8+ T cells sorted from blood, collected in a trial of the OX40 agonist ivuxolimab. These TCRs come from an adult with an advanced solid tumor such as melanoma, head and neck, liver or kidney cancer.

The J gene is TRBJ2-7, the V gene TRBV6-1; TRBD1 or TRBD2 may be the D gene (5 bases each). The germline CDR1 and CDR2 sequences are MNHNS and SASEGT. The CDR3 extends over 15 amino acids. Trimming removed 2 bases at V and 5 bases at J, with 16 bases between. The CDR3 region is CASSEPGRASHEQYF. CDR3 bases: TGTGCCAGCAGTGAACCGGGACGGGCTTCTCACGAGCAGTACTTC.

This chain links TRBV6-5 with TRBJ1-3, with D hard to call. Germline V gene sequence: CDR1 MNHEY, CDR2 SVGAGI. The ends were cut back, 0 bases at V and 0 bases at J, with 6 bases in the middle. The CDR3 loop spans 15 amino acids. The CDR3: CASSYSSFSGNTIYF. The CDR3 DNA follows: TGTGCCAGCAGTTACTCGTCGTTCTCTGGAAACACCATATATTTT.

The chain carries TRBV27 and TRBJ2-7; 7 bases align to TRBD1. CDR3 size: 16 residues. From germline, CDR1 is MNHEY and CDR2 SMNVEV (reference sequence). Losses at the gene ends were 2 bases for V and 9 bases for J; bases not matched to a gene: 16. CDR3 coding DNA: TGTGCCAGCAGTTTAACCCCGACAGGGCCGGGGCGGCGGCAGTACTTC. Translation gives CASSLTPTGPGRRQYF.

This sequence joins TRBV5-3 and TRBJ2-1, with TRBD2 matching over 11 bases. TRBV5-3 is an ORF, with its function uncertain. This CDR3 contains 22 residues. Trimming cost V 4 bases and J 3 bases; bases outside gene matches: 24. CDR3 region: CARSPRTGLELAGEKFYNEQFF. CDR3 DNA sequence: TGTGCCAGAAGCCCAAGGACAGGGCTTGAACTAGCGGGAGAAAAGTTCTACAATGAGCAGTTCTTC.

CDR3 protein: CASNLDRAGNTIYF. CDR3 nucleotides: TGTGCCAGCAACCTCGACAGGGCTGGAAACACCATATATTTT. V gene TRBV28 combines with J gene TRBJ1-3; 7 bases are a match to TRBD1. This CDR3 is 14 amino acids long. The J segment lost 2 bases and the V segment lost 7 bases, leaving 5 bases of the junction unmatched. The germline gives CDR1 MDHEN, CDR2 SYDVKM.

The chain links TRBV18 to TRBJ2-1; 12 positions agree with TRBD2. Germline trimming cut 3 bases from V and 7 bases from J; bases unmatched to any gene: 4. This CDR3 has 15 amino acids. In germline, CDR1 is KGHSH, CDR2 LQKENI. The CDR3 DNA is TGTGCCAGCTCACCTACTAGCGGGAGGATGAATGAGCAGTTCTTC. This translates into CASSPTSGRMNEQFF.

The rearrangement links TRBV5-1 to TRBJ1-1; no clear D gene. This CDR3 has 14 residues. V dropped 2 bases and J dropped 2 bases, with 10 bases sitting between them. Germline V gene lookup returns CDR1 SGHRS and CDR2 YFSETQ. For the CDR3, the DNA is TGCGCCAGCAGCTTCGGGCTTACCAACACTGAAGCTTTCTTT. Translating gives CASSFGLTNTEAFF.

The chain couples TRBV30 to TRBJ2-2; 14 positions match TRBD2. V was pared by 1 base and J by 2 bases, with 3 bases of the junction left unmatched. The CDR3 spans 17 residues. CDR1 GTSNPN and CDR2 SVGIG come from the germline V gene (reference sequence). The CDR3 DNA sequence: TGTGCCTGGAGTGGGACTAGCGGGAGGACCAACACCGGGGAGCTGTTTTTT. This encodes CAWSGTSGRTNTGELFF. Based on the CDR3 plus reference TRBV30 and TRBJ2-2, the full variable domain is SQTIHQWPATLVQPVGSPLSLECTVEGTSNPNLYWYRQAAGRGLQLLFYSVGIGQISSEVPQNLSASRPQDRQFILSSKKLLLSDSGFYLCAWSGTSGRTNTGELFFGEGSRLTVL.

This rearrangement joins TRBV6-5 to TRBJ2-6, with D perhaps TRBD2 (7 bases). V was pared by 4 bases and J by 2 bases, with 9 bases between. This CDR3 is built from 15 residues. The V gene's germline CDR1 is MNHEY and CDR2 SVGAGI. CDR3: CASSWGGAGANVLTF. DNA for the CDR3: TGTGCCAGCAGTTGGGGGGGCGCTGGGGCCAACGTCCTGACTTTC.

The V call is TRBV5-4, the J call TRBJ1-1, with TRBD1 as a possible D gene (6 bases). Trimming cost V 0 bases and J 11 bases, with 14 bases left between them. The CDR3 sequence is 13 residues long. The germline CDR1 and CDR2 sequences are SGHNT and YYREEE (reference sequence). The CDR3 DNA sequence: TGTGCCAGCAGCTTGGGGCTAGGGGGTTCGGCTTTCTTT. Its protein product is CASSLGLGGSAFF.

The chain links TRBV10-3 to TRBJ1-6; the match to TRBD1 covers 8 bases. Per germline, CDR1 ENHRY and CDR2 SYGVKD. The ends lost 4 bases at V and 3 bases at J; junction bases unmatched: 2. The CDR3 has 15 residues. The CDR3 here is CAISAGQGYNSPLHF. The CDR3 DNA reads TGTGCCATCAGTGCCGGACAGGGCTATAATTCACCCCTCCACTTT.

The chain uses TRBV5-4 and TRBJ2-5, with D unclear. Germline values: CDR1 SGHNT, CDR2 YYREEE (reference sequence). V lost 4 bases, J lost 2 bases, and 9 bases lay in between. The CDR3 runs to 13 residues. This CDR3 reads CASSQGQQETQYF. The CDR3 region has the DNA TGTGCCAGCAGCCAAGGGCAGCAAGAGACCCAGTACTTC.

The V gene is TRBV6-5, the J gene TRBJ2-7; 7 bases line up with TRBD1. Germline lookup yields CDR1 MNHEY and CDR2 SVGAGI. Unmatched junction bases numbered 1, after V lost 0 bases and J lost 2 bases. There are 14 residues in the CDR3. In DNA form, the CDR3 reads TGTGCCAGCAGTTACTCGGGACAGACCTACGAGCAGTACTTC. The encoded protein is CASSYSGQTYEQYF.

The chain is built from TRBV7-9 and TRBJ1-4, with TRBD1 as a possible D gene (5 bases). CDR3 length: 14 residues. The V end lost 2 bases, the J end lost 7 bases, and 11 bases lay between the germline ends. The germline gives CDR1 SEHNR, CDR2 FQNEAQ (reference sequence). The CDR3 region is CASSLRGGGEKLFF. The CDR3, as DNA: TGTGCCAGCAGCTTAAGGGGAGGCGGTGAAAAACTGTTTTTT.

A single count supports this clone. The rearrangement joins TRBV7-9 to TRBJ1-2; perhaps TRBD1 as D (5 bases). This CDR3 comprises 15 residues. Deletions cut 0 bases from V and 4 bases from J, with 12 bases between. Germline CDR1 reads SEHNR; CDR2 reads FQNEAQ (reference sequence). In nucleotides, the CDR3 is TGTGCCAGCAGCTTAGCGGGAGGGGTTTTCTATGGCTACACCTTC. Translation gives CASSLAGGVFYGYTF.

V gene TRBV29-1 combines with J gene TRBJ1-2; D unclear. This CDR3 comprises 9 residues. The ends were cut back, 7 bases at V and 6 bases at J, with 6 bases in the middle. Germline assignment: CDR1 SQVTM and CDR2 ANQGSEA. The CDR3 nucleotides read TGCAGCGCCGGGAATGGCTACACCTTC. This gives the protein CSAGNGYTF. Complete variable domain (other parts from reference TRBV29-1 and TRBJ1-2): SAVISQKPSRDICQRGTSLTIQCQVDSQVTMMFWYRQQPGQSLTLIATANQGSEATYESGFVIDKFPISRPNLTFSTLTVSNMSPEDSSIYLCSAGNGYTFGSGTRLTVV.

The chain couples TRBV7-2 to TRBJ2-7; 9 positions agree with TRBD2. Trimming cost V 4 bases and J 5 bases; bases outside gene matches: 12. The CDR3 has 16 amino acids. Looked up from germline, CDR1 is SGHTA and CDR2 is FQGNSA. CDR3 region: CASSSRGAGGPHEQYF. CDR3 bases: TGTGCCAGCAGCTCAAGGGGCGCGGGAGGGCCTCACGAGCAGTACTTC.

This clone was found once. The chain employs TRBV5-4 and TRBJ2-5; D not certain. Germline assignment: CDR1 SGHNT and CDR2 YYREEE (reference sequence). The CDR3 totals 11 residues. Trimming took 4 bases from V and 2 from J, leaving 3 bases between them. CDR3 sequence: CASSRQETQYF. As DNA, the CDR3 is TGTGCCAGCAGCCGTCAAGAGACCCAGTACTTC.

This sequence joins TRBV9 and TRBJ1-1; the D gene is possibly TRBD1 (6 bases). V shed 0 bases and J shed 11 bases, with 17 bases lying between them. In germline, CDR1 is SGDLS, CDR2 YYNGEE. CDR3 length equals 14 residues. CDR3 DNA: TGTGCCAGCAGCGTAGGCCGGGGACACGGAGATGCTTTCTTT. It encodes CASSVGRGHGDAFF.

The CDR3 coding sequence is TGTGCCTGGAGTGTCCTAATCGGGGAGCTGTTTTTT. Protein: CAWSVLIGELFF. The chain has TRBV30 and TRBJ2-2, with D unclear. Trimming took 0 bases from V and 7 from J, leaving 6 bases between them. This CDR3 has 12 amino acids. Germline V gene data show CDR1 as GTSNPN and CDR2 as SVGIG (reference sequence). Full variable domain (rest looked up from reference TRBV30 and TRBJ2-2): SQTIHQWPATLVQPVGSPLSLECTVEGTSNPNLYWYRQAAGRGLQLLFYSVGIGQISSEVPQNLSASRPQDRQFILSSKKLLLSDSGFYLCAWSVLIGELFFGEGSRLTVL.

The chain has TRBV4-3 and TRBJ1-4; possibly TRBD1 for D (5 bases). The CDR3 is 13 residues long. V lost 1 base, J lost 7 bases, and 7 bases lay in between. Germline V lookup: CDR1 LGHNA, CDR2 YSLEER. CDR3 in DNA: TGCGCCAGCAGCCAAGTTGGGACTGAAAAACTGTTTTTT. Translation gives CASSQVGTEKLFF.

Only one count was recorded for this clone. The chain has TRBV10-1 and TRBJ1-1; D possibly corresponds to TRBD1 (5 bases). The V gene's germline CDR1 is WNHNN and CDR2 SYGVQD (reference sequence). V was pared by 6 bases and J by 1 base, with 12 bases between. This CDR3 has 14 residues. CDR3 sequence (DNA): TGCGCCAGCAGAAAGGGGAGAAGGAACACTGAAGCTTTCTTT. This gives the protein CASRKGRRNTEAFF.